Following are 28 T cell receptor beta chains from one sample sequenced in a study of shared clonotypes between healthy human individuals. The naive CD8 fraction comprised CD45RO-negative cells positively selected for CCR7 and excluded terminally differentiated effector memory CD45RA+ cells. The method was immunoSEQ multiplex PCR; TCRdb's version includes in-frame clones alone and lacks a portion of them. The sample records 2 million or so clones, 85% to 95% being singletons. The source material was naive CD8+ T cells sorted from blood. The receptors were gathered from a man aged 18 to 35 in good health.

This chain joins TRBV7-9 and TRBJ2-7, with 9 bases matching TRBD1. The V segment lost 5 bases and the J segment 1 base; nucleotides outside the gene matches: 6. The CDR3 spans 15 residues. Germline CDR1 and CDR2: SEHNR and FQNEAQ (reference sequence). The CDR3 bases are TGTGCCAGCAGCCCGCAGGGACAGGGATCCTACGAGCAGTACTTC. Amino acid sequence: CASSPQGQGSYEQYF. Full variable domain (rest looked up from reference TRBV7-9 and TRBJ2-7): DTGVSQNPRHKITKRGQNVTFRCDPISEHNRLYWYRQTLGQGPEFLTYFQNEAQLEKSRLLSDRFSAERPKGSFSTLEIQRTEQGDSAMYLCASSPQGQGSYEQYFGPGTRLTVT.

The chain recombines TRBV29-1 with TRBJ2-7, with 12 positions matching TRBD2. The germline gives CDR1 SQVTM, CDR2 ANQGSEA. The V segment lost 3 bases and the J segment 6 bases; nucleotides outside the gene matches: 6. This CDR3 has 14 residues. The CDR3 nucleotides read TGCAGCGTTGAGGGCGGACTAGCGGGGCCCGAGCAGTACTTC. Its protein product is CSVEGGLAGPEQYF.

The V gene is TRBV9, the J gene TRBJ2-3; D not certain. CDR1 is SGDLS and CDR2 is YYNGEE in the germline V gene. This CDR3 spans 13 amino acids. The V end lost 0 bases, the J end lost 6 bases, and 8 bases lay between the germline ends. The CDR3: CASSVDTGDTQYF. In DNA, the CDR3 is TGTGCCAGCAGCGTAGATACTGGTGATACGCAGTATTTT.

The V and J genes are TRBV7-9 and TRBJ2-1; weak D call: TRBD2 (6 bases). V shed 6 bases and J shed 0 bases, with 15 bases lying between them. Germline CDR1 is SEHNR and CDR2 is FQNEAQ (reference sequence). The CDR3 consists of 16 residues. In DNA, the CDR3 is TGTGCCAGCAGTCGCGGGACGGAGAGCTCCTACAATGAGCAGTTCTTC. Translating gives CASSRGTESSYNEQFF.

Here the CDR3 DNA reads TGTGCCAGCAGTTTAGGGGGGATTCCGTACAATGAGCAGTTCTTC. It yields the protein CASSLGGIPYNEQFF. The chain joins TRBV27 to TRBJ2-1; possible D gene TRBD2, 6 bases. This CDR3 has 15 amino acids. The V end was cut by 2 bases, the J end by 4 bases, with 12 bases between. CDR1 is MNHEY, CDR2 SMNVEV, per germline (reference sequence).

CDR3 sequence: CASSTVAGVETYEQYF. In DNA form, the CDR3 reads TGTGCCAGCAGCACCGTAGCGGGAGTAGAAACATACGAGCAGTACTTC. The chain has TRBV7-9 and TRBJ2-7; 9 bases match TRBD2. V lost 5 bases, J lost 4 bases, and 12 bases stayed unmatched. This CDR3 region has 16 residues. Germline V gene sequence: CDR1 SEHNR, CDR2 FQNEAQ (reference sequence).

The chain recombines TRBV9 with TRBJ2-1; 8 nucleotides agree with TRBD2. Germline CDR1 SGDLS, CDR2 YYNGEE. J lost 10 bases, V lost 3 bases, and 3 bases had no gene match. This CDR3 has 12 residues. This chain's CDR3 is CASSALAEEQFF. As DNA, the CDR3 is TGTGCCAGCAGCGCACTAGCGGAGGAGCAGTTCTTC.

The chain uses TRBV7-9 and TRBJ2-7; TRBD1 matches 9 bases. This CDR3 region has 16 residues. V shed 1 base and J 0 bases; nucleotides not matched to a gene: 4. Germline CDR1 reads SEHNR; CDR2 reads FQNEAQ (reference sequence). The chain's CDR3 is CASSLGLDRGSYEQYF. DNA for the CDR3: TGTGCCAGCAGCTTAGGCCTGGACAGGGGCTCCTACGAGCAGTACTTC.

This clone was picked up one time. The chain uses TRBV28 and TRBJ2-1, with D perhaps matching TRBD2 (6 bases). The CDR3 runs to 16 residues. V was shortened by 7 bases and J by 2 bases, with 18 bases between the two germline ends. Germline V gene data show CDR1 as MDHEN and CDR2 as SYDVKM. The CDR3 DNA follows: TGTGCCAGCAACCCTTATAGCGGTGCGACCTACAATGAGCAGTTCTTC. Translation gives CASNPYSGATYNEQFF. The full variable domain, rest sourced from reference TRBV28 and TRBJ2-1, is DVKVTQSSRYLVKRTGEKVFLECVQDMDHENMFWYRQDPGLGLRLIYFSYDVKMKEKGDIPEGYSVSREKKERFSLILESASTNQTSMYLCASNPYSGATYNEQFFGPGTRLTVL.

For this clone: Other DNA sequences in this sample translate to the same CDR3. The chain recombines TRBV7-9 with TRBJ2-3, with 7 positions matching TRBD2. After removal of 3 bases from V and 0 bases from J, the junction contained 3 bases not matched to a gene. Germline CDR1 reads SEHNR; CDR2 reads FQNEAQ (reference sequence). There are 15 residues in the CDR3. The CDR3 coding sequence is TGTGCCAGCAGCTTGGGAGGGTTCAGCACAGATACGCAGTATTTT. As protein: CASSLGGFSTDTQYF.

V gene TRBV6-5 combines with J gene TRBJ2-2, with 9 bases identical to TRBD1. The CDR3 is made up of 15 amino acids. Trimming took 2 bases from V and 7 from J; bases not matched to a gene: 5. CDR1 is MNHEY and CDR2 is SVGAGI in the germline V gene. The chain's CDR3 is CASSYTGTGNGELFF. The CDR3, as DNA: TGTGCCAGCAGTTACACTGGGACAGGGAACGGGGAGCTGTTTTTT.

The V and J genes are TRBV18 and TRBJ2-7, with TRBD1 matching over 7 bases. The CDR3 consists of 15 residues. The V gene's germline CDR1 is KGHSH and CDR2 LQKENI. V gave up 1 base and J gave up 0 bases; unmatched junction bases: 3. In DNA, the CDR3 is TGTGCCAGCTCACCACAGGGGGCCCCCTCCTACGAGCAGTACTTC. This encodes CASSPQGAPSYEQYF.

V and J are TRBV6-6 and TRBJ1-5, with D possibly TRBD1 on 5 matching bases. V gave up 5 bases and J gave up 1 base, with 9 bases separating them. Per germline, CDR1 MNHNY and CDR2 SVGAGI (reference sequence). The CDR3 loop spans 14 amino acids. The CDR3 loop reads CASSEGRSNQPQHF. In nucleotides, the CDR3 is TGTGCCAGCAGTGAGGGACGGAGCAATCAGCCCCAGCATTTT.

The chain has TRBV2 and TRBJ1-5; D uncertain. CDR1 and CDR2 from the germline V gene are SNHLY and FYNNEI. The germline V and J ends were trimmed by 4 bases and 4 bases, with 11 bases remaining between them. This CDR3 is 14 amino acids long. The CDR3 DNA reads TGTGCCAGCAGTGTGGGCCTACCTAATCAGCCCCAGCATTTT. This sequence encodes CASSVGLPNQPQHF. Complete variable domain (other parts from reference TRBV2 and TRBJ1-5): EPEVTQTPSHQVTQMGQEVILRCVPISNHLYFYWYRQILGQKVEFLVSFYNNEISEKSEIFDDQFSVERPDGSNFTLKIRSTKLEDSAMYFCASSVGLPNQPQHFGDGTRLSIL.

The CDR3 coding sequence is TGTGCCAGCAGTTACGGGACTGATGGGGATTATGAGCAGTTCTTC. Amino acid sequence: CASSYGTDGDYEQFF. The chain uses TRBV6-5 and TRBJ2-1, with D tentatively TRBD2 (6 bases). V was shortened by 2 bases and J by 8 bases, with 16 bases between the two germline ends. Germline CDR1 is MNHEY and CDR2 is SVGAGI. The CDR3 spans 15 residues.

The gene calls are TRBV10-1 and TRBJ2-5; weak D call: TRBD2 (5 bases). The CDR3 runs to 15 residues. With 6 bases removed from V and 5 bases from J, the gap between germline ends came to 19 bases. In germline, CDR1 is WNHNN, CDR2 SYGVQD (reference sequence). The CDR3 bases are TGCGCCAGCAGCGAATCCGGACGGGGAGTGGAGACCCAGTACTTC. It specifies CASSESGRGVETQYF.

The chain is built from TRBV4-1 and TRBJ2-2; D uncertain. CDR1 and CDR2 from the germline V gene are MGHRA and YSYEKL. The CDR3 covers 14 residues. Deletions cut 1 base from V and 6 bases from J, with 9 bases between. CDR3 sequence: CASSQGSNAGELFF. Written as DNA, the CDR3 is TGCGCCAGCAGCCAAGGGAGTAACGCCGGGGAGCTGTTTTTT.

This rearrangement joins TRBV4-1 to TRBJ2-7; the D gene is possibly TRBD2 (6 bases). The germline CDR1 and CDR2 sequences are MGHRA and YSYEKL. The V end was cut by 3 bases, the J end by 3 bases, with 12 bases between. This CDR3 is 14 amino acids long. CDR3 loop: CASSHSPEGYEQYF. In nucleotides, the CDR3 is TGCGCCAGCAGCCACTCCCCGGAGGGCTACGAGCAGTACTTC.

The chain links TRBV13 to TRBJ1-4; tentative D call: TRBD1 (5 bases). This CDR3 is 15 amino acids long. V shed 4 bases and J shed 0 bases, with 9 bases lying between them. Germline V CDR1 and CDR2: PRHDT, FYEKMQ (reference sequence). The chain's CDR3 is CASSSREATNEKLFF. The CDR3 nucleotides are TGTGCCAGCAGCTCCAGGGAGGCAACTAATGAAAAACTGTTTTTT.

The chain joins TRBV28 to TRBJ1-3; D gene ambiguous. Trimming pared 3 bases from V and 7 bases from J, leaving 13 bases between. The V gene's germline CDR1 is MDHEN and CDR2 SYDVKM. The CDR3 is 14 residues long. The CDR3 here is CASSFYSSWNTIYF. The DNA for the CDR3 is TGTGCCAGCAGTTTTTACTCGTCTTGGAACACCATATATTTT.

The chain recombines TRBV4-1 with TRBJ2-3; the D call may be TRBD1 or TRBD2 (6 bases each). CDR1 is MGHRA and CDR2 is YSYEKL in the germline V gene. The ends were cut back, 4 bases at V and 2 bases at J, with 13 bases in the middle. CDR3 length: 15 amino acids. The CDR3 sequence is CASSRSGASTDTQYF. The CDR3 DNA sequence: TGCGCCAGCAGCCGGTCGGGGGCCTCCACAGATACGCAGTATTTT.

This chain joins TRBV10-2 and TRBJ2-7; D unclear. CDR1 and CDR2 from the germline V gene are WSHSY and SAAADI. V lost 9 bases to trimming and J lost 6 bases, with 12 bases between them. The CDR3 is made up of 11 amino acids. CDR3 in DNA: TGCGCCAGTAGATTGACTGGCGAGCAGTACTTC. Encoded protein: CASRLTGEQYF.

The rearrangement uses TRBV7-2 and TRBJ2-1; possibly TRBD2 for D (6 bases). The CDR3 loop spans 14 amino acids. Germline V gives CDR1 SGHTA, CDR2 FQGNSA. V gave up 3 bases and J gave up 7 bases, with 13 bases separating them. The CDR3 spells CASSFPGLLNEQFF. In nucleotides, the CDR3 is TGTGCCAGCAGCTTCCCGGGACTTCTAAATGAGCAGTTCTTC.

The genes are TRBV4-3 and TRBJ1-2; no firm D call. Germline V lookup: CDR1 LGHNA, CDR2 YSLEER. V lost 0 bases to trimming and J lost 10 bases, with 15 bases between them. The CDR3 contains 14 residues. CDR3 sequence (DNA): TGCGCCAGCAGCCAAGACTGGGCAGGAGTTGACTACACCTTC. Translated, it gives CASSQDWAGVDYTF.

This chain joins TRBV5-1 and TRBJ2-7; D is possibly TRBD1 or TRBD2 (6 bases each). CDR1 and CDR2 (germline): SGHRS, YFSETQ. The CDR3 sequence is 13 residues long. The ends were cut back, 3 bases at V and 2 bases at J, with 9 bases in the middle. CDR3 in DNA: TGCGCCAGCAGCTGGAGGGACACCTACGAGCAGTACTTC. Protein product: CASSWRDTYEQYF.

V and J are TRBV6-5 and TRBJ1-3, with D uncertain. Germline V gives CDR1 MNHEY, CDR2 SVGAGI. Trimming took 4 bases from V and 4 from J, leaving 14 bases between them. The CDR3 is 15 amino acids. For the CDR3, the DNA is TGTGCCAGCAGTTTTCGACGGTCTTCGGGAAACACCATATATTTT. It translates to CASSFRRSSGNTIYF.

The rearrangement links TRBV9 to TRBJ2-5, with a weak D call TRBD2 (6 bases). The CDR3 totals 14 residues. The V gene lost 6 bases and the J gene lost 5 bases, with 17 bases spanning the gap. The germline V gene has CDR1 SGDLS and CDR2 YYNGEE. The CDR3 sequence: CASNTFGEEETQYF. The DNA for the CDR3 is TGTGCCAGCAATACATTCGGGGAGGAGGAGACCCAGTACTTC.

CDR3 bases: TGTGCCAGTAGCAATGACAGGGAGGATGAAAAACTGTTTTTT. Translation gives CASSNDREDEKLFF. The chain links TRBV19 to TRBJ1-4, with 7 bases fitting TRBD1. The germline V gene encodes CDR1 LNHDA and CDR2 SQIVND (reference sequence). The V and J ends lost 6 bases and 6 bases, in that order; junction bases with no gene match: 7. The CDR3 spans 14 residues.